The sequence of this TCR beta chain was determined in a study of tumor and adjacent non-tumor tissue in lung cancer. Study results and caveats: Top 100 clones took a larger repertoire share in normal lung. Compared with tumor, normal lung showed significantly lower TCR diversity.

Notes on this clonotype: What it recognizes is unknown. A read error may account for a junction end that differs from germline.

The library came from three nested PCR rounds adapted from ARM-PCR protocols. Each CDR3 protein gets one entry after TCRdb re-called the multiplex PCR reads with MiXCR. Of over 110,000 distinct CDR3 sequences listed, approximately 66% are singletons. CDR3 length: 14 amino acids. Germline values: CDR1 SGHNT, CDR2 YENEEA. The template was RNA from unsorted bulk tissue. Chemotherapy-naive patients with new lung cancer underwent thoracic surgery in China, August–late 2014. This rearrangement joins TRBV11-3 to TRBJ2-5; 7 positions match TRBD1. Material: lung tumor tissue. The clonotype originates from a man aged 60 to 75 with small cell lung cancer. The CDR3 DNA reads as TGTACCAGCAGCTTATCCGACAGGGCGCAGACCAAGTACTTC. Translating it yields CTSSLSDRAQTKYF.